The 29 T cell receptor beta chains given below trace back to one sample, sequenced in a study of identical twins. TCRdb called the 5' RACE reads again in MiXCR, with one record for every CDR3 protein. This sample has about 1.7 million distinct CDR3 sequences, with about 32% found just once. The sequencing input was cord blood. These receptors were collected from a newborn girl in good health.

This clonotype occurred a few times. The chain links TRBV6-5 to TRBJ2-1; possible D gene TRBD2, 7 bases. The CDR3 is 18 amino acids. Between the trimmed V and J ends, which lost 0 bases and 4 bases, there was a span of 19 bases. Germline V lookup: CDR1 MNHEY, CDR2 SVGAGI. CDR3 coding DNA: TGTGCCAGCAGTTACTCCCTTAGGGGGGGAGGAGGGTACAATGAGCAGTTCTTC. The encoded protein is CASSYSLRGGGGYNEQFF.

Here the CDR3 reads CASSLRGTGRWELFF. DNA for the CDR3: TGTGCCAGCAGTCTCCGAGGGACAGGTCGATGGGAACTGTTTTTT. This chain uses TRBV28 with TRBJ1-4, with 8 bases identical to TRBD1. With 5 bases clipped from V and 12 bases from J, the junction kept 14 bases outside the gene matches. This CDR3 is built from 15 residues. The V gene's germline CDR1 is MDHEN and CDR2 SYDVKM.

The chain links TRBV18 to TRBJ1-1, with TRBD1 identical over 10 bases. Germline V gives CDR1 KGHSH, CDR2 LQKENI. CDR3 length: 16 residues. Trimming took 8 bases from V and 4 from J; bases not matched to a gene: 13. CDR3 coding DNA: TGTGCCAGCCGGCCCTTCAGGACAGGGGGGGGCACTGAAGCTTTCTTT. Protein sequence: CASRPFRTGGGTEAFF. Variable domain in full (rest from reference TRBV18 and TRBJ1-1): NAGVMQNPRHLVRRRGQEARLRCSPMKGHSHVYWYRQLPEEGLKFMVYLQKENIIDESGMPKERFSAEFPKEGPSILRIQQVVRGDSAAYFCASRPFRTGGGTEAFFGQGTRLTVV.

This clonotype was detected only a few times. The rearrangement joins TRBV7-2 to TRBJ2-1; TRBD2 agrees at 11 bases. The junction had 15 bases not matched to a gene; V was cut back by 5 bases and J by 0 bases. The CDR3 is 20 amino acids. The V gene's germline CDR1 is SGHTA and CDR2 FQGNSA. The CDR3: CASSKAGLADLKSSYNEQFF. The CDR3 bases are TGTGCCAGCAGCAAAGCGGGACTAGCGGACCTAAAGAGCTCCTACAATGAGCAGTTCTTC.

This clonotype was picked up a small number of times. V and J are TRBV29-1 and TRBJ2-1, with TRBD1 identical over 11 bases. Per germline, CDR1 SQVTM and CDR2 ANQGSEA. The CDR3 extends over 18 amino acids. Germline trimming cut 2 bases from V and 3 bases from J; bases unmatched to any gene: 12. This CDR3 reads CSVERAPGQGGDYNEQFF. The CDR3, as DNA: TGCAGCGTTGAAAGGGCGCCGGGACAGGGGGGCGACTACAATGAGCAGTTCTTC.

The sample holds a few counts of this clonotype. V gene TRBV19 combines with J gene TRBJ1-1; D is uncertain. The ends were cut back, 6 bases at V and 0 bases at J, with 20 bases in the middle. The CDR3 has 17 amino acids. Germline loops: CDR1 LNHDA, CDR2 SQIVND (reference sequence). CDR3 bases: TGTGCCAGTAGACGGATGTGGCCCCGTCCCTTGAACACTGAAGCTTTCTTT. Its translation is CASRRMWPRPLNTEAFF. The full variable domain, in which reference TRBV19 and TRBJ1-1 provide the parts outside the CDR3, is DGGITQSPKYLFRKEGQNVTLSCEQNLNHDAMYWYRQDPGQGLRLIYYSQIVNDFQKGDIAEGYSVSREKKESFPLTVTSAQKNPTAFYLCASRRMWPRPLNTEAFFGQGTRLTVV.

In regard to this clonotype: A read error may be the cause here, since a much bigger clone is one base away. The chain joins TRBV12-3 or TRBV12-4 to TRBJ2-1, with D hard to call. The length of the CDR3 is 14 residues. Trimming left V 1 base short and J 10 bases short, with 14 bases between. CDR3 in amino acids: CASSLGERAYEQFF. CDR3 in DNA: TGTGCCAGCAGTTTAGGAGAGAGAGCCTACGAGCAGTTCTTC.

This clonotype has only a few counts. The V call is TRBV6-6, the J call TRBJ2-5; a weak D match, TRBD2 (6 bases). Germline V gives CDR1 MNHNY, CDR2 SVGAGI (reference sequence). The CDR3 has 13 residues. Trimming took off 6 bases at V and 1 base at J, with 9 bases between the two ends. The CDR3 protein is CASRRTTQETQYF. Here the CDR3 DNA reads TGTGCCAGCAGGAGGACTACCCAAGAGACCCAGTACTTC.

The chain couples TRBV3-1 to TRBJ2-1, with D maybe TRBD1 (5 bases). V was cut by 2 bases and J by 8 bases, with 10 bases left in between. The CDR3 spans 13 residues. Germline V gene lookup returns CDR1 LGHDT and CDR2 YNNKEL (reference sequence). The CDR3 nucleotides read TGTGCCAGCAGCCAATCAGGGCCGGATGAGCAGTTCTTC. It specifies CASSQSGPDEQFF.

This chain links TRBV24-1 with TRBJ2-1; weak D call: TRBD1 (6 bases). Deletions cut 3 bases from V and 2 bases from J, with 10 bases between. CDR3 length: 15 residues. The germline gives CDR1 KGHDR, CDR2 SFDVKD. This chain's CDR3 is CATSDAGTTYNEQFF. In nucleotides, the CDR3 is TGTGCCACCAGTGATGCCGGGACAACCTACAATGAGCAGTTCTTC.

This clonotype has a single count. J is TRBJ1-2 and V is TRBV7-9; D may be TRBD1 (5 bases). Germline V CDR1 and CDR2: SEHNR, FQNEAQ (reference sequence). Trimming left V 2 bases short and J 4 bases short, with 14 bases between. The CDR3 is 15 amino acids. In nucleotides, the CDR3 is TGTGCCAGCAGCTTACAAGGGGCCGAACCCTATGGCTACACCTTC. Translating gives CASSLQGAEPYGYTF.

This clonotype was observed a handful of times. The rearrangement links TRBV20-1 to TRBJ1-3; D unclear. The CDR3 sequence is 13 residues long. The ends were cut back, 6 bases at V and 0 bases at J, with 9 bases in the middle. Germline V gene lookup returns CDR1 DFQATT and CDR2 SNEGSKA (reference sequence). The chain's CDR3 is CSARNTSGNTIYF. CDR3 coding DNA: TGCAGTGCGAGGAATACCTCTGGAAACACCATATATTTT.

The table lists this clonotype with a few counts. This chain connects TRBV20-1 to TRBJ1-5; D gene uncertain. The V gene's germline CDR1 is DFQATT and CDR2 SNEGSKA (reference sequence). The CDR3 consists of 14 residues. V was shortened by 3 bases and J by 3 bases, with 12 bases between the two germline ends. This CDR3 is CSASPVGVNQPQHF. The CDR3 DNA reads TGCAGTGCTAGCCCGGTTGGGGTCAATCAGCCCCAGCATTTT.

The CDR3: CASSLVGLTSASYEQYF. The CDR3 DNA follows: TGTGCCAGCAGCTTAGTCGGCCTGACTAGCGCTTCCTACGAGCAGTACTTC. V is TRBV7-8 and J is TRBJ2-7; 8 nucleotides align to TRBD2. CDR3 length equals 17 residues. CDR1 and CDR2 (germline): SGHVS, FQNEAQ. The V and J ends lost 1 base and 1 base, in that order; junction bases with no gene match: 9.

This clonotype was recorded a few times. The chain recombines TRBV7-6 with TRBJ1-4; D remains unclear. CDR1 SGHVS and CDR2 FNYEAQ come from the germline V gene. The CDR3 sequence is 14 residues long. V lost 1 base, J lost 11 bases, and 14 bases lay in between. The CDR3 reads CASSLEALGKKLFF. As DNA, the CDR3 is TGTGCCAGCAGCTTAGAGGCTTTAGGGAAGAAACTGTTTTTT.

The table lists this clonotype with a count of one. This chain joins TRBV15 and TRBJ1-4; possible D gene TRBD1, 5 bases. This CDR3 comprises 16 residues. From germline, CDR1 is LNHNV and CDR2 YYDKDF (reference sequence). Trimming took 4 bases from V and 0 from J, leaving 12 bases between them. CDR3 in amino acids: CATSNPTEATNEKLFF. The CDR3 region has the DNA TGTGCCACCAGCAACCCGACAGAGGCAACTAATGAAAAACTGTTTTTT.

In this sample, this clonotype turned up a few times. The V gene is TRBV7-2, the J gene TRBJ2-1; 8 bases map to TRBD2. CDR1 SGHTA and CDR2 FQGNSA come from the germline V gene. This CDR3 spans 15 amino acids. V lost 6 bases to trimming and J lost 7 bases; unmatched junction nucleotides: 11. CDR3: CASSPGTRVPNEQFF. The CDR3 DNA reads TGTGCCAGCAGTCCCGGGACTAGGGTTCCAAATGAGCAGTTCTTC.

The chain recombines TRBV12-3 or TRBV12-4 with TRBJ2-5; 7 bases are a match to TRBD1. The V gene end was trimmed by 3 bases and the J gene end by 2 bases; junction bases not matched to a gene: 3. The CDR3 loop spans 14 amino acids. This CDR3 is CASSFGTVQETQYF. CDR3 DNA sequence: TGTGCCAGCAGTTTCGGGACAGTACAAGAGACCCAGTACTTC.

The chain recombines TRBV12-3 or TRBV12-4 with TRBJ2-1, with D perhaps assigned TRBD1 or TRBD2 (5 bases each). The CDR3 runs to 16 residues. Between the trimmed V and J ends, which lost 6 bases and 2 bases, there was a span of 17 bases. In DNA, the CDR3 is TGTGCCAGCAGCCCCGGGACCCAGCGGCCCTACAATGAGCAGTTCTTC. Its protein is CASSPGTQRPYNEQFF.

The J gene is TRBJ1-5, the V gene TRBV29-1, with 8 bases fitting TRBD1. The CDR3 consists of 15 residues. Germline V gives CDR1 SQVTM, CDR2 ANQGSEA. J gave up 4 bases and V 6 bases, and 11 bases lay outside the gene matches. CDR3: CSVAEYRGANQPQHF. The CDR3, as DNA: TGCAGCGTCGCGGAATACAGGGGGGCGAATCAGCCCCAGCATTTT.

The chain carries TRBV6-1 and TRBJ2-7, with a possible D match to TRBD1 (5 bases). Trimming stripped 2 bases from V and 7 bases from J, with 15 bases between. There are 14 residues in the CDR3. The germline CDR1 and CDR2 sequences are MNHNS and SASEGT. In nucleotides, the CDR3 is TGTGCCAGCAGTGAATGGCCCAGGGTTCGGGAGCAGTACTTC. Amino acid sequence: CASSEWPRVREQYF.

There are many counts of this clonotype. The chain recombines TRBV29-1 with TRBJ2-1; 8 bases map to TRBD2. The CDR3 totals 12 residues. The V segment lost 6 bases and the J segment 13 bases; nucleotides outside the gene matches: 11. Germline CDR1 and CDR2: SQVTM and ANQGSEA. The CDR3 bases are TGCAGCGTCCTGACTAGCGTTTTCATTCAGTTCTTC. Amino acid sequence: CSVLTSVFIQFF.

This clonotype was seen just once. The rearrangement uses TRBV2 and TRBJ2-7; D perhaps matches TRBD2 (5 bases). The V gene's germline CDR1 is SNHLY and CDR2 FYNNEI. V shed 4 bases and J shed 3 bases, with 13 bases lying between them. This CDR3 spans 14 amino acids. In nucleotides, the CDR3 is TGTGCCAGCAGTGCGAGAGGGATAGTCTACGAGCAGTACTTC. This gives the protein CASSARGIVYEQYF.

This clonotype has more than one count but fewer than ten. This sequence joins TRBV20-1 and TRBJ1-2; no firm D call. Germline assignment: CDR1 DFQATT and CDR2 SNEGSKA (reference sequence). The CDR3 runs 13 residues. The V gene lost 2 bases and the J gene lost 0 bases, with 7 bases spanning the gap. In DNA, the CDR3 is TGCAGTGCTAGACACGATACTAACTATGGCTACACCTTC. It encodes CSARHDTNYGYTF.

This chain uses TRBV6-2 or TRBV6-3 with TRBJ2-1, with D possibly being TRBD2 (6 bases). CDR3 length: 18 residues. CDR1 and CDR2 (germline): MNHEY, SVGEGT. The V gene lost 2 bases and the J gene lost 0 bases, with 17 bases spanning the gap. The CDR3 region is CASSYLRFAGSSYNEQFF. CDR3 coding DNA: TGTGCCAGCAGTTACCTTCGCTTCGCGGGGAGCTCCTACAATGAGCAGTTCTTC.

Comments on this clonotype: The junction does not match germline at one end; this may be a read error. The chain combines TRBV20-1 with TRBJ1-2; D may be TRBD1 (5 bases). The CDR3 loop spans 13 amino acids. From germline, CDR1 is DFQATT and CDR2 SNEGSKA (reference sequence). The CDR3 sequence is CSARGRQHYGYTF. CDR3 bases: TGCAGTGCCAGAGGGCGACAGCACTATGGCTACACCTTC.

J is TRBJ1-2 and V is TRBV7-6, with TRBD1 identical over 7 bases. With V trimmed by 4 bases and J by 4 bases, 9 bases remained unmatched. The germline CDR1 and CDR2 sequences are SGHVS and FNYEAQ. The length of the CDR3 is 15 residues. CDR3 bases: TGTGCCAGCAGCTCGGGACAGTCCCTCGTCTATGGCTACACCTTC. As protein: CASSSGQSLVYGYTF.

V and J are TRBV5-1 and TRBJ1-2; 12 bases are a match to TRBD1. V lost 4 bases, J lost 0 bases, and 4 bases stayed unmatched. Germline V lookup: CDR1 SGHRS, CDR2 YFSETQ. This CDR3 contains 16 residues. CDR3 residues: CASSPGQGATNYGYTF. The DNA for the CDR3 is TGCGCCAGCAGCCCGGGACAGGGGGCTACTAACTATGGCTACACCTTC.

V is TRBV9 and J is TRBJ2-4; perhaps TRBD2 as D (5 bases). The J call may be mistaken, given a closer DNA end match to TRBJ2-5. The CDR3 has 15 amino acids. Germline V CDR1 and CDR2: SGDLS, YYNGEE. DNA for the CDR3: TGTGCCAGCAGCGTAGCTAGCCAGGCGACGGAGACCCAGTACTTC. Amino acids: CASSVASQATETQYF.